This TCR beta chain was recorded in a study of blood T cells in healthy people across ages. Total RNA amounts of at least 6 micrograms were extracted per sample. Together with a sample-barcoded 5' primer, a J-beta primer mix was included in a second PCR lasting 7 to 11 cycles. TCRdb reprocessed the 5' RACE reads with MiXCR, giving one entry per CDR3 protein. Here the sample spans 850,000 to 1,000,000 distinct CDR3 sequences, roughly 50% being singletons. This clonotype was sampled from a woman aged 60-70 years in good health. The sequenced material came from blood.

CDR3 coding DNA: TGTGCCAGCCGCCCAGGGTTAGAGACCCAGTACTTC. Translated, it gives CASRPGLETQYF. This chain uses TRBV18 with TRBJ2-4, with D possibly TRBD1 on 5 matching bases. The end of the DNA fits TRBJ2-5 better, so the J call may be wrong. The CDR3 sequence is 12 residues long. CDR1 is KGHSH and CDR2 is LQKENI in the germline V gene.